This TCR beta chain was identified in a study of glioma-infiltrating T cells after dendritic cell vaccination. Per germline, CDR1 LNHDA and CDR2 SQIVND (reference sequence). Trimming took off 8 bases at V and 1 base at J, with 8 bases between the two ends. The CDR3 totals 12 residues. Described time point: after dendritic cell vaccination, including at tumor progression/relapse. Assay used: immunoSEQ multiplex PCR; TCRdb lists only in-frame clones, some missing. The sample has under 130,000 clones, 90% seen once. The TCR comes from a human donor with glioblastoma. This sequence joins TRBV19 and TRBJ1-2; the D gene is possibly TRBD1 (6 bases). The sample here was blood, taken after dendritic cell vaccination. The CDR3 nucleotides read TGTGCCAGTGTAGGGGGTAACTATGGCTACACCTTC. This gives the protein CASVGGNYGYTF.